The 29 T cell receptor beta chains given below trace back to one sample, sequenced in a study of T cell responses to AZD1222 COVID-19 vaccine. Clones were sequenced by immunoSEQ multiplex PCR, and TCRdb holds only the in-frame ones, with some missing. The sample contains 100,000 or so clones, 70% to 90% of which appear only once. This specimen was peripheral blood, taken on day 0 of MenACWY control vaccination. The receptors here all came from an adult in good health.

The chain couples TRBV15 to TRBJ1-2; D uncertain. CDR1 is LNHNV, CDR2 YYDKDF, per germline (reference sequence). The CDR3 runs 13 residues. Trimming shortened V by 3 bases and J by 6 bases, and 11 bases separated the two germline ends. CDR3 sequence: CATSSLSTDGYTF. The CDR3 region has the DNA TGTGCCACCAGCAGCCTATCTACTGATGGCTACACCTTC.

This sequence joins TRBV5-6 and TRBJ1-2; D gene uncertain. The CDR3 runs 18 residues. The germline gives CDR1 SGHDT, CDR2 YYEEEE. V was clipped by 0 bases and J by 0 bases, with 18 bases between them. The CDR3 loop is CASSLDPGDLQSNYGYTF. CDR3 DNA: TGTGCCAGCAGCTTGGATCCTGGAGACCTCCAGTCTAACTATGGCTACACCTTC.

The chain recombines TRBV5-6 with TRBJ1-6, with a weak D call TRBD1 (6 bases). V lost 4 bases and J 6 bases, leaving 14 bases between the germline ends. The CDR3 consists of 15 residues. Per the germline V gene, CDR1 is SGHDT and CDR2 is YYEEEE. In nucleotides, the CDR3 is TGTGCCAGCAGCCGCCTGGACAGCCCTAATTCACCCCTCCACTTT. Amino acids: CASSRLDSPNSPLHF.

The genes are TRBV2 and TRBJ2-2, with D maybe TRBD2 (6 bases). Trimming took off 3 bases at V and 5 bases at J, with 13 bases between the two ends. Germline loops: CDR1 SNHLY, CDR2 FYNNEI. The length of the CDR3 is 15 residues. The CDR3 sequence: CASSEGRIKTGELFF. CDR3 sequence (DNA): TGTGCCAGCAGTGAGGGGAGGATCAAGACCGGGGAGCTGTTTTTT.

Only one count was recorded for this clone. The V and J genes are TRBV6-5 and TRBJ2-5; 11 bases align to TRBD1. The CDR3 spans 15 residues. V lost 6 bases and J lost 7; bases outside the gene matches: 10. CDR1 is MNHEY and CDR2 is SVGAGI in the germline V gene. The DNA for the CDR3 is TGTGCCAGCAGCCCCGGGACAGGGGGGTATAGGACCCAGTACTTC. It specifies CASSPGTGGYRTQYF.

V is TRBV2 and J is TRBJ2-5, with TRBD1 matching 9 bases. CDR1 is SNHLY, CDR2 FYNNEI, per germline. The CDR3 sequence is 15 residues long. Trimming took 1 base from V and 5 from J; bases not matched to a gene: 5. CDR3 in DNA: TGTGCCAGCAGTGAAGAGCGGACAGGGGCCGAGACCCAGTACTTC. Translated, it gives CASSEERTGAETQYF.

The J gene is TRBJ1-3, the V gene TRBV28; possibly TRBD1 for D (5 bases). The CDR3 consists of 21 residues. Trimming removed 1 base from V and 4 bases from J, with 29 bases in between. CDR1 and CDR2 from the germline V gene are MDHEN and SYDVKM. The CDR3 protein is CASSLSGLGAGVISGGNTIYF. The CDR3 DNA reads TGTGCCAGCAGTTTATCTGGCTTAGGGGCAGGTGTGATATCGGGAGGAAACACCATATATTTT.

This chain joins TRBV12-5 and TRBJ2-1; D remains unclear. V was trimmed by 2 bases and J by 0 bases, leaving 5 bases between them. This CDR3 region has 14 residues. In germline, CDR1 is LGHNT, CDR2 FRNRAP. CDR3 sequence reads: CASGLSGSYNEQFF. In DNA, the CDR3 is TGTGCTAGTGGTTTGTCCGGCTCCTACAATGAGCAGTTCTTC.

The chain couples TRBV29-1 to TRBJ1-1; 9 bases align to TRBD1. The V gene end was trimmed by 6 bases and the J gene end by 4 bases; junction bases not matched to a gene: 6. Per germline, CDR1 SQVTM and CDR2 ANQGSEA. This CDR3 contains 13 residues. The chain's CDR3 is CSVIQGASTEAFF. CDR3 DNA: TGCAGCGTCATACAGGGGGCGAGCACTGAAGCTTTCTTT.

CDR3 nucleotides: TGTGCCAGCAGCTTAGCCCCGGCGGGGCCCCTTAACTATGGCTACACCTTC. Amino acid sequence: CASSLAPAGPLNYGYTF. V and J are TRBV7-8 and TRBJ1-2; D perhaps matches TRBD1 (5 bases). The CDR3 length is 17 residues. Germline loops: CDR1 SGHVS, CDR2 FQNEAQ. Trimming left V 0 bases short and J 1 base short, with 15 bases between.

This chain joins TRBV7-2 and TRBJ1-3, with unresolved D. V lost 0 bases and J 4 bases, leaving 4 bases between the germline ends. CDR1 and CDR2 from the germline V gene are SGHTA and FQGNSA. The CDR3 is 13 residues long. The CDR3, as DNA: TGTGCCAGCAGCTTAGCGGGAGGAAACACCATATATTTT. This codes for CASSLAGGNTIYF. Based on the CDR3 plus reference TRBV7-2 and TRBJ1-3, the full variable domain is GAGVSQSPSNKVTEKGKDVELRCDPISGHTALYWYRQSLGQGLEFLIYFQGNSAPDKSGLPSDRFSAERTGGSVSTLTIQRTQQEDSAVYLCASSLAGGNTIYFGEGSWLTVV.

This chain connects TRBV23-1 to TRBJ2-3; the D is unclear. TRBV23-1 carries the ORF label, with uncertain function. V was clipped by 4 bases and J by 8 bases, with 13 bases between them. There are 13 residues in the CDR3. The CDR3 nucleotides are TGCGCCAGCAGTCTGGGCCCCGGGCGTACGCAGTATTTT. Protein: CASSLGPGRTQYF.

The genes are TRBV27 and TRBJ1-4, with TRBD1 identical over 9 bases. Germline values: CDR1 MNHEY, CDR2 SMNVEV (reference sequence). The CDR3 is 17 amino acids. V shed 2 bases, J shed 4 bases, and the junction held 8 bases outside the gene matches. CDR3 nucleotide sequence: TGTGCCAGCAGTTTAATGGGACAGGGCCCGGTTAATGAAAAACTGTTTTTT. Translation: CASSLMGQGPVNEKLFF. Combining the CDR3 with reference TRBV27 and TRBJ1-4 gives the whole variable domain EAQVTQNPRYLITVTGKKLTVTCSQNMNHEYMSWYRQDPGLGLRQIYYSMNVEVTDKGDVPEGYKVSRKEKRNFPLILESPSPNQTSLYFCASSLMGQGPVNEKLFFGSGTQLSVL.

V gene TRBV3-1 (or the pseudogene TRBV3-2) combines with J gene TRBJ2-2, with TRBD1 identical over 8 bases. V trimming: 1 base; J trimming: 4 bases; junction bases outside the gene matches: 11. The CDR3 totals 18 residues. Germline V lookup: CDR1 LGHDT, CDR2 YNNKEL (reference sequence). The CDR3: CASSQGSWTGWFTGELFF. The DNA for the CDR3 is TGTGCCAGCAGCCAAGGGTCGTGGACAGGGTGGTTCACCGGGGAGCTGTTTTTT.

The rearrangement joins TRBV2 to TRBJ2-2, with D perhaps TRBD1 (5 bases). Deletions cut 7 bases from V and 4 bases from J, with 10 bases between. This CDR3 region has 13 residues. Germline V CDR1 and CDR2: SNHLY, FYNNEI. The CDR3 reads CASKGQGTGELFF. The CDR3 DNA follows: TGTGCCAGCAAAGGACAAGGCACCGGGGAGCTGTTTTTT.

This clone occurred a few times. V usage is TRBV5-1 and J usage is TRBJ2-5; 10 bases are shared with TRBD2. Trimming removed 10 bases from V and 5 bases from J; junction bases left unmatched: 8. This CDR3 has 13 amino acids. Germline V gene data show CDR1 as SGHRS and CDR2 as YFSETQ. The CDR3 DNA reads TGCGCCTGCCGTGCGGGACTAGCGGAGACCCAGTACTTC. It encodes CACRAGLAETQYF. Looking up the rest from reference TRBV5-1 and TRBJ2-5 gives the full variable domain: KAGVTQTPRYLIKTRGQQVTLSCSPISGHRSVSWYQQTPGQGLQFLFEYFSETQRNKGNFPGRFSGRQFSNSRSEMNVSTLELGDSALYLCACRAGLAETQYFGPGTRLLVL.

The V and J genes are TRBV5-5 and TRBJ1-1; D remains ambiguous. Trimming shortened V by 4 bases and J by 0 bases, and 10 bases separated the two germline ends. In germline, CDR1 is SGHKS, CDR2 YYEKEE (reference sequence). This CDR3 contains 14 residues. In DNA, the CDR3 is TGTGCCAGCAGCCCCAGGACGGTGAACACTGAAGCTTTCTTT. Translated, it gives CASSPRTVNTEAFF.

The chain combines TRBV5-6 with TRBJ2-4; D is unclear. V lost 3 bases to trimming and J lost 2 bases, with 12 bases between them. The germline V gene encodes CDR1 SGHDT and CDR2 YYEEEE. The CDR3 totals 15 residues. CDR3 protein: CASSSPLGTKNIQYF. Here the CDR3 DNA reads TGTGCCAGCAGCTCCCCCTTAGGAACCAAAAACATTCAGTACTTC.

This rearrangement joins TRBV7-2 to TRBJ1-2; D ambiguous. V was pared by 2 bases and J by 6 bases, with 10 bases between. CDR1 is SGHTA, CDR2 FQGNSA, per germline. CDR3 length: 13 amino acids. The CDR3 DNA sequence: TGTGCCAGCAGCTTAAGGAGACGAGATGGCTACACCTTC. Translation: CASSLRRRDGYTF. The entire variable domain, with the rest obtained from reference TRBV7-2 and TRBJ1-2, is as follows: GAGVSQSPSNKVTEKGKDVELRCDPISGHTALYWYRQSLGQGLEFLIYFQGNSAPDKSGLPSDRFSAERTGGSVSTLTIQRTQQEDSAVYLCASSLRRRDGYTFGSGTRLTVV.

The chain uses TRBV7-3 and TRBJ2-3, with D perhaps TRBD1 or TRBD2 (5 bases each). This CDR3 has 13 amino acids. Germline lookup yields CDR1 SGHTA and CDR2 FQGTGA. V was cut by 4 bases and J by 6 bases, with 11 bases left in between. CDR3 amino acids: CASSSPGTDTQYF. The DNA for the CDR3 is TGTGCCAGCAGCTCCCCGGGGACGGATACGCAGTATTTT.

V gene TRBV11-1 combines with J gene TRBJ2-5; tentative D call: TRBD1 (6 bases). The CDR3 loop spans 16 amino acids. The germline CDR1 and CDR2 sequences are SGHAT and FQDESV (reference sequence). The V end lost 3 bases, the J end lost 5 bases, and 19 bases lay between the germline ends. The CDR3: CASSLGLNREWETQYF. CDR3 sequence (DNA): TGTGCCAGCAGCTTGGGGTTGAACAGGGAGTGGGAGACCCAGTACTTC.

This clone was recorded once. V and J are TRBV12-3 or TRBV12-4 and TRBJ1-2; maybe TRBD1 (5 bases). Trimming removed 3 bases at V and 6 bases at J, with 8 bases between. The CDR3 spans 12 residues. The CDR3 sequence: CASSFQGHGYTF. For the CDR3, the DNA is TGTGCCAGCAGTTTCCAGGGCCATGGCTACACCTTC.

This chain connects TRBV19 to TRBJ2-5, with 8 positions matching TRBD2. CDR3 size: 14 residues. CDR1 and CDR2 from the germline V gene are LNHDA and SQIVND (reference sequence). With 3 bases clipped from V and 4 bases from J, the junction kept 4 bases outside the gene matches. As DNA, the CDR3 is TGTGCCAGTAGTATTAACGGGAGGGGAGAGACCCAGTACTTC. This translates into CASSINGRGETQYF.

The chain carries TRBV7-9 and TRBJ2-3; 8 positions match TRBD2. V dropped 5 bases and J dropped 0; count of bases not matched to a gene: 10. The CDR3 has 17 amino acids. Germline V gives CDR1 SEHNR, CDR2 FQNEAQ (reference sequence). The CDR3 region is CASSLLRGVPSTDTQYF. CDR3 DNA: TGTGCCAGCAGCCTCCTGCGGGGGGTGCCTAGCACAGATACGCAGTATTTT.

The chain is built from TRBV24-1 and TRBJ2-1; 12 bases map to TRBD2. Germline V gene lookup returns CDR1 KGHDR and CDR2 SFDVKD. The CDR3 spans 17 residues. V shed 8 bases and J 8 bases; nucleotides not matched to a gene: 15. CDR3: CATTGLAGPSGTDEQFF. The CDR3 DNA follows: TGTGCCACCACCGGACTAGCGGGACCCTCAGGGACCGATGAGCAGTTCTTC.

In this sample, this clone turned up once. CDR3 amino acids: CASSQDRGPKVYGNQPQHF. For the CDR3, the DNA is TGTGCCAGCAGCCAAGATCGGGGACCGAAAGTATATGGCAATCAGCCCCAGCATTTT. The rearrangement uses TRBV14 and TRBJ1-5; weak D call: TRBD1 (5 bases). V gave up 0 bases and J gave up 2 bases, with 20 bases separating them. The germline V gene has CDR1 SGHDN and CDR2 FVKESK. CDR3 size: 19 residues.

The chain uses TRBV29-1 and TRBJ1-1; D unresolved. The CDR3 contains 16 residues. Germline V lookup: CDR1 SQVTM, CDR2 ANQGSEA. V dropped 7 bases and J dropped 1 base, with 22 bases sitting between them. CDR3 sequence (DNA): TGCAGCGGGATCTCAACCGGCAGTCAACCGAACACTGAAGCTTTCTTT. This translates into CSGISTGSQPNTEAFF. Full variable domain (outside the CDR3, taken from reference TRBV29-1 and TRBJ1-1): SAVISQKPSRDICQRGTSLTIQCQVDSQVTMMFWYRQQPGQSLTLIATANQGSEATYESGFVIDKFPISRPNLTFSTLTVSNMSPEDSSIYLCSGISTGSQPNTEAFFGQGTRLTVV.

The chain uses TRBV29-1 and TRBJ1-2; weak D call: TRBD1 (5 bases). V gave up 4 bases and J gave up 4 bases, with 10 bases separating them. From germline, CDR1 is SQVTM and CDR2 ANQGSEA. The CDR3 contains 12 residues. The CDR3 DNA follows: TGCAGCGTTGGGCAGGGAACCTATGGCTACACCTTC. Protein sequence: CSVGQGTYGYTF.

The V gene is TRBV6-5, the J gene TRBJ1-1; D gene ambiguous. V lost 7 bases and J 10 bases, leaving 19 bases between the germline ends. The germline gives CDR1 MNHEY, CDR2 SVGAGI. CDR3 length: 13 residues. The chain's CDR3 is CASTPSLVSGAFF. Here the CDR3 DNA reads TGTGCCAGCACCCCCTCTCTGGTATCTGGAGCTTTCTTT.